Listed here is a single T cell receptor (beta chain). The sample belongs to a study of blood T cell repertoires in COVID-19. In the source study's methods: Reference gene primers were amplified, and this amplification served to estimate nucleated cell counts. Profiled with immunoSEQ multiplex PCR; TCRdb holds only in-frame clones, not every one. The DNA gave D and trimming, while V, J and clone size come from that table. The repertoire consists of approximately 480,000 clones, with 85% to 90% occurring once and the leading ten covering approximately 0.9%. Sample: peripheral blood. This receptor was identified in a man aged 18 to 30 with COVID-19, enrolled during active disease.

The CDR3 nucleotides read TGTGCCAGCAGCTTCGGGGGGGCCACAGATACGCAGTATTTT. This encodes CASSFGGATDTQYF. The chain recombines TRBV7-9 with TRBJ2-3, with 8 bases that match TRBD2. Trimming at V came to 3 bases and at J to 2 bases, leaving 1 base not matched to a gene. Germline lookup yields CDR1 SEHNR and CDR2 FQNEAQ (reference sequence). The CDR3 length is 14 residues.